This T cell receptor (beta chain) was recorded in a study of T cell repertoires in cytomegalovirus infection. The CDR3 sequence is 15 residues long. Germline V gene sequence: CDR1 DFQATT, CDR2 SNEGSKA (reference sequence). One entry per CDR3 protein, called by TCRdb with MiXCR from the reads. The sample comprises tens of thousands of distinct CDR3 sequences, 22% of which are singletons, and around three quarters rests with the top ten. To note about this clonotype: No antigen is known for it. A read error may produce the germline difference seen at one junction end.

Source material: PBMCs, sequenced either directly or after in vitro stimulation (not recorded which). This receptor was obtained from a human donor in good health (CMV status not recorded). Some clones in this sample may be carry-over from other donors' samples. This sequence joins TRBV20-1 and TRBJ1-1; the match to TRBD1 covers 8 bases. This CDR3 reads CSVRVGTGMNTEAFF. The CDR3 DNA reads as TGCAGTGTTAGAGTGGGGACAGGAATGAACACTGAAGCTTTCTTT.